What follows are 2 T cell receptor beta chains derived from one specimen sequenced in a study of blood T cell repertoires in COVID-19. Only in-frame clones appear in the TCRdb table, and some are missing; sequencing was by immunoSEQ multiplex PCR. The data hold roughly 72,000 clones, with about four fifths observed a single time. The source material was peripheral blood. These receptors came from a man between 65 and 85 years old who had recovered from COVID-19.

This chain joins TRBV30 and TRBJ2-1; 9 bases map to TRBD1. Germline V CDR1 and CDR2: GTSNPN, SVGIG (reference sequence). The V gene end was trimmed by 5 bases and the J gene end by 5 bases; junction bases not matched to a gene: 1. The CDR3 loop spans 12 amino acids. Written as DNA, the CDR3 is TGTGCCTGGGGGGACAGGGACAATGAGCAGTTCTTC. This codes for CAWGDRDNEQFF.

This clone has a handful of counts. The V and J genes are TRBV30 and TRBJ1-1; D gene unclear. Germline CDR1 GTSNPN, CDR2 SVGIG (reference sequence). The ends were cut back, 1 base at V and 7 bases at J, with 13 bases in the middle. The CDR3 extends over 13 amino acids. For the CDR3, the DNA is TGTGCCTGGAGTGCCCTACGACTCCATGAAGCTTTCTTT. The encoded protein is CAWSALRLHEAFF.